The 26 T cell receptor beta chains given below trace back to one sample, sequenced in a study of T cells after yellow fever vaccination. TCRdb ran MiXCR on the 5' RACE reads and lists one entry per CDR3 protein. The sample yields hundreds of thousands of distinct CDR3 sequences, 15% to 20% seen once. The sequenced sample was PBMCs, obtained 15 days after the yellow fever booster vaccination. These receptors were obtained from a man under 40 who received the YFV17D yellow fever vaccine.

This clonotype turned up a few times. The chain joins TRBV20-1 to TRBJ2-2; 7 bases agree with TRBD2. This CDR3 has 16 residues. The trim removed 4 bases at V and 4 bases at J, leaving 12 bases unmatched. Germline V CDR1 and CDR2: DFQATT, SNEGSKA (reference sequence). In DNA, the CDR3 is TGCAGTGCTACCCTCCCGGGGGGAACTTCCACCGGGGAGCTGTTTTTT. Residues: CSATLPGGTSTGELFF.

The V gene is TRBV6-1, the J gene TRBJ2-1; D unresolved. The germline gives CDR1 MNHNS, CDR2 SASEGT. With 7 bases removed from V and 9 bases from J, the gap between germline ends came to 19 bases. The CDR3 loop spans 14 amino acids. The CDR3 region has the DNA TGTGCCAGCACTCCCCGTGGGGTTGATACTGAGCAGTTCTTC. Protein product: CASTPRGVDTEQFF.

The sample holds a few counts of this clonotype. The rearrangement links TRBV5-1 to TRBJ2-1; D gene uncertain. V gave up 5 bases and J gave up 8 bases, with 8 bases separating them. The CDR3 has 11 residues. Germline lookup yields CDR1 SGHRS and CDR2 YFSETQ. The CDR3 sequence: CASRSGDEQFF. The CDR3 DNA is TGCGCCAGCAGGAGTGGAGATGAGCAGTTCTTC.

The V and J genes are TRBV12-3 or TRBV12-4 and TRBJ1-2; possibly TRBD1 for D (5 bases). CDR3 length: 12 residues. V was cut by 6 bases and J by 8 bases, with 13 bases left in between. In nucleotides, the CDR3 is TGTGCCAGCAGGGGACGGTCGGCAGGCTACACCTTC. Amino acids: CASRGRSAGYTF.

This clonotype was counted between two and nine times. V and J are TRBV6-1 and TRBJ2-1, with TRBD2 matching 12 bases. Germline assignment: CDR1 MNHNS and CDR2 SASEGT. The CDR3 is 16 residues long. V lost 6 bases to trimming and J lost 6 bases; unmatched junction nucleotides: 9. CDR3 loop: CASSPRTSGMFNEQFF. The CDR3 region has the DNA TGTGCCAGCAGCCCCCGGACTAGCGGGATGTTCAATGAGCAGTTCTTC.

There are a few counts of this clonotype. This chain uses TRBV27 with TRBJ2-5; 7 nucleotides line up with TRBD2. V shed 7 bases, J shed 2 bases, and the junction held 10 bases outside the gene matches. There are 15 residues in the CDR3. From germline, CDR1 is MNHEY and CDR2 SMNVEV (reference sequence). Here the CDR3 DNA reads TGTGCCAGCAATGGGAGGGGATTAGGTCAAGAGACCCAGTACTTC. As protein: CASNGRGLGQETQYF.

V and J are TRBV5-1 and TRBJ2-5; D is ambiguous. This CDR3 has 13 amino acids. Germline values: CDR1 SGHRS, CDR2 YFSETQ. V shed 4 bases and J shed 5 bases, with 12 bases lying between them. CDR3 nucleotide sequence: TGCGCCAGCAGCGTTGCCAGCTTGGAGACCCAGTACTTC. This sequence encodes CASSVASLETQYF.

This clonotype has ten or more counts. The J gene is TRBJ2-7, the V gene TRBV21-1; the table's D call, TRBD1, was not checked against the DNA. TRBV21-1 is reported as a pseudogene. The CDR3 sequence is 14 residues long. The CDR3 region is CASSKQGWLYEQYF. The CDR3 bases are TGTGCCAGCAGCAAACAGGGTTGGTTGTACGAGCAGTACTTC.

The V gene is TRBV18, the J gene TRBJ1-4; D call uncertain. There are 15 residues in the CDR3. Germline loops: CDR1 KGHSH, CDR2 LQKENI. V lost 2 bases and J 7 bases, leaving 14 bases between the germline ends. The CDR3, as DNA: TGTGCCAGCTCACCAAGAAGTGGACGTGGTGAAAAACTGTTTTTT. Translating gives CASSPRSGRGEKLFF. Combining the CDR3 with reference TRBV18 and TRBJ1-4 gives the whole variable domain NAGVMQNPRHLVRRRGQEARLRCSPMKGHSHVYWYRQLPEEGLKFMVYLQKENIIDESGMPKERFSAEFPKEGPSILRIQQVVRGDSAAYFCASSPRSGRGEKLFFGSGTQLSVL.

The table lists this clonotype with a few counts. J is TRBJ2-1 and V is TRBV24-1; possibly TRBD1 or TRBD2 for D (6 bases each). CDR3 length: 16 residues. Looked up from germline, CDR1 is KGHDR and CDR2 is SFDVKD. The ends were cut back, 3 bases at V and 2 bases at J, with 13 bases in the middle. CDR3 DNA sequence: TGTGCCACCAGTGATCCCAAAGGGGGGACCTACAATGAGCAGTTCTTC. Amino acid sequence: CATSDPKGGTYNEQFF.

The DNA for the CDR3 is TGTGCCAGCAGCCCGGGGACAGTAAGAACAGATACGCAGTATTTT. It is translated as CASSPGTVRTDTQYF. The chain links TRBV2 to TRBJ2-3; 7 nucleotides agree with TRBD1. This CDR3 has 15 amino acids. CDR1 is SNHLY and CDR2 is FYNNEI in the germline V gene. V shed 6 bases, J shed 3 bases, and the junction held 9 bases outside the gene matches.

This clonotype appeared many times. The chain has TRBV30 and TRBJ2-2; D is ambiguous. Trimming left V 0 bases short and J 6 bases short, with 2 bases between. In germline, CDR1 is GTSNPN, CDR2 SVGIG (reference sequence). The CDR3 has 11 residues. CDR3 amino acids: CAWSVPGELFF. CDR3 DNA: TGTGCCTGGAGTGTACCCGGGGAGCTGTTTTTT.

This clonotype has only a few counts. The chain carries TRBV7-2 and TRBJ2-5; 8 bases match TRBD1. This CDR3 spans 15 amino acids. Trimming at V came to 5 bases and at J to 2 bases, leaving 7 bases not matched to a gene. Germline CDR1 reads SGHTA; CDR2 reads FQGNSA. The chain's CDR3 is CASSSRGQGQETQYF. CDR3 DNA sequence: TGTGCCAGCAGCAGCAGGGGGCAGGGGCAAGAGACCCAGTACTTC.

The CDR3 here is CASGRLTKNIQYF. The DNA for the CDR3 is TGTGCCAGCGGCAGGCTGACCAAAAACATTCAGTACTTC. The chain is built from TRBV7-9 and TRBJ2-4; D not certain. The CDR3 is 13 residues long. Germline V CDR1 and CDR2: SEHNR, FQNEAQ (reference sequence). The germline V and J ends were trimmed by 8 bases and 2 bases, with 10 bases remaining between them.

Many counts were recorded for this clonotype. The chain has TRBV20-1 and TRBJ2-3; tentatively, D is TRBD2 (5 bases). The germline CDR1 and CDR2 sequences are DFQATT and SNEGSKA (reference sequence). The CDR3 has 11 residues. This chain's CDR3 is CSERVGDTQYF. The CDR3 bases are TGCAGCGAGAGGGTAGGAGATACGCAGTATTTT.

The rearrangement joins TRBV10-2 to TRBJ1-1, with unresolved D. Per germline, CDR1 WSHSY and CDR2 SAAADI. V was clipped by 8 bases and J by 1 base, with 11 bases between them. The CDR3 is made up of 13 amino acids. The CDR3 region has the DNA TGCGCCAGCCGGACTCTTTGGAACACTGAAGCTTTCTTT. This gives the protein CASRTLWNTEAFF.

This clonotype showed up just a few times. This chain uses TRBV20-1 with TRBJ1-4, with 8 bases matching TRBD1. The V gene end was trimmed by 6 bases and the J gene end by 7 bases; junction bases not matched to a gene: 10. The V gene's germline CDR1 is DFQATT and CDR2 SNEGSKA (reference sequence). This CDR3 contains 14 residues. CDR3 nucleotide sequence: TGCAGTGCAAACCCAGGGGGCGCAGGTGAAAAACTGTTTTTT. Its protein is CSANPGGAGEKLFF.

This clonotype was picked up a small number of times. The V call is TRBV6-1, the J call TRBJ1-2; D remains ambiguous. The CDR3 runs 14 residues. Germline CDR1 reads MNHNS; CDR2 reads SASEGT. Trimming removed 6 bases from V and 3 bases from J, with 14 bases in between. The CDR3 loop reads CASSRGGADYGYTF. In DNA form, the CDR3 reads TGTGCCAGCAGCCGAGGAGGCGCCGACTATGGCTACACCTTC.

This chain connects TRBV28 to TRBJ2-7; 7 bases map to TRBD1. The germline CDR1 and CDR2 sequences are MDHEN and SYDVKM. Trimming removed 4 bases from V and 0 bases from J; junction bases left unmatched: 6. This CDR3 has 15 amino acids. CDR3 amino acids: CASSSSGGFSYEQYF. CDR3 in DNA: TGTGCCAGCAGTTCATCAGGGGGTTTCTCCTACGAGCAGTACTTC.

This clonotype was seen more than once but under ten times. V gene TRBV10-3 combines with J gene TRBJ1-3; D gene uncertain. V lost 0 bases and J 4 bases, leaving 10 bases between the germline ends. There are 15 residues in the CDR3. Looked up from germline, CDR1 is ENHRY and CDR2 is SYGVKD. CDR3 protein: CAISESPGSGNTIYF. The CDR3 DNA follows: TGTGCCATCAGTGAGTCCCCAGGATCCGGAAACACCATATATTTT.

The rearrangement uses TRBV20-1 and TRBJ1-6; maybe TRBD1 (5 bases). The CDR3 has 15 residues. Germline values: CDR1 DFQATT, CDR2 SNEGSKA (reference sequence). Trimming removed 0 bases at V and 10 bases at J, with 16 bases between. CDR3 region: CSAREGRNWRSPLHF. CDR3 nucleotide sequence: TGCAGTGCTAGAGAGGGGCGCAACTGGAGGTCACCCCTCCACTTT.

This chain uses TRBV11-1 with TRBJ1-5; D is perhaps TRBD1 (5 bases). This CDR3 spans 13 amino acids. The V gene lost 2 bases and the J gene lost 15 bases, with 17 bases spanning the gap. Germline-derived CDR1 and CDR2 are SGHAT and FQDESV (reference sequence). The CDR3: CASSLRTGGVLHF. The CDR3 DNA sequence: TGTGCCAGCAGCTTAAGAACAGGAGGGGTCCTGCATTTT.

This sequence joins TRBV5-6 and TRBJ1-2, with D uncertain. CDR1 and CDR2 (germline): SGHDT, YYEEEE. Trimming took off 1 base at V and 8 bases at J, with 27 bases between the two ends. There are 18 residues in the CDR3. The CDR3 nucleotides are TGTGCCAGCAGCTTGTTTGGTAATTCTGGTGCAGCGCCTATGGGCTACACCTTC. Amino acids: CASSLFGNSGAAPMGYTF.

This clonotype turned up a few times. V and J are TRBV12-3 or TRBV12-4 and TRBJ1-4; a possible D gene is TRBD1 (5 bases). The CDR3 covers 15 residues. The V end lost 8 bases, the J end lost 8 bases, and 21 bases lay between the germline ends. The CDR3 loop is CASDPRGAPMEKLFF. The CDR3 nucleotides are TGTGCCAGCGACCCTCGTGGGGCCCCGATGGAAAAACTGTTTTTT.

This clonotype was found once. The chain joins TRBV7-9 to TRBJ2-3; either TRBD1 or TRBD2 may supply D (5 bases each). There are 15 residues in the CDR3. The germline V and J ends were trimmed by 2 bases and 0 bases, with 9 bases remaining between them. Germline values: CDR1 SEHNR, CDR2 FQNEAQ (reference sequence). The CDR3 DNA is TGTGCCAGCAGCTTAAACCGGGACAGCACAGATACGCAGTATTTT. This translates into CASSLNRDSTDTQYF.

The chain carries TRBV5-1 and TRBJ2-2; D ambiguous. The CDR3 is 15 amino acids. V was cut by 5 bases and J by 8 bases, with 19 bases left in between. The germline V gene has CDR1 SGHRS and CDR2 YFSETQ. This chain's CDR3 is CASRHLTADLGELFF. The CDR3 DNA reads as TGCGCCAGCAGACACCTTACGGCCGACTTGGGGGAGCTGTTTTTT.